The rows below give T cell receptor beta chains drawn from one sample of a study of shared clonotypes between healthy human individuals. TCRdb keeps only in-frame clones here, not all; method: immunoSEQ multiplex PCR. The table has a few million clones, more than 80% seen once; the top ten hold roughly 0.15%. Sequenced material: naive CD4+ T cells sorted from blood. The receptors were sampled from a man between 18 and 29 years old in good health. Both conserved end residues are trimmed from each CDR3. Each record gives: J gene, V gene, CDR3 protein.

>TRBJ2-7|TRBV4-1
ASSQRQEITYEQY
>TRBJ1-5|TRBV10-3
AISESGQGGQPQH
>TRBJ2-1|TRBV28
ASRLQGNHNEQF
>TRBJ2-1|TRBV9
ASSVALAGVGEQF
>TRBJ1-4|TRBV6-5
ASRRDRTNEKLF
>TRBJ1-3|TRBV5-1
ASSLGTGVISGNTIY
>TRBJ2-2|TRBV2
ASRAASGSGELF
>TRBJ1-1|TRBV30
AWSVLLLNTEAF
>TRBJ2-5|TRBV4-1
ASSQGQAGETQY
>TRBJ1-1|TRBV4-3
ASSRTGSSEAF
>TRBJ2-3|TRBV6-6
ASREPGQVTDTQY
>TRBJ2-1|TRBV18
ASSKSGTYNEQF
>TRBJ1-2|TRBV7-9
ASSLQDRGSYT
>TRBJ2-7|TRBV6-6
ASSLPGGNYEQY
>TRBJ1-5|TRBV28
ASSPGQGPGQPQH
>TRBJ1-2|TRBV7-2
ASSPIDRALSGYT
>TRBJ2-5|TRBV6-1
ASSAATGTFQETQY
>TRBJ1-3|TRBV13
ASSLGRKPGNTIY
>TRBJ1-4|TRBV11-2
ASSLGGSTNEKLF
>TRBJ2-5|TRBV15
ATSRRAGETQY
>TRBJ1-1|TRBV10-1
ASKQGWNTEAF
>TRBJ2-2|TRBV6-5
ASSPWTTNTGELF
>TRBJ2-5|TRBV5-1
ASSLSGTSGLKETQY
>TRBJ1-5|TRBV6-5
ASTDSRGQPQH
>TRBJ2-7|TRBV5-4
ASRQDSSYEQY
>TRBJ2-3|TRBV30
AWSVSQGTQY
>TRBJ1-2|TRBV18
ASGPGQGIYGYT
>TRBJ2-5|TRBV29-1
SVRPGGNQETQY
>TRBJ2-5|TRBV14
ATSDSGRGRETQY
>TRBJ2-3|TRBV7-2
ASSPGRGTQY
>TRBJ1-2|TRBV7-2
ASSSEGSRDYGYT
>TRBJ2-5|TRBV7-3
ASSASRGGEETQY
>TRBJ1-5|TRBV28
ASSLGQVGDGQPQH
>TRBJ1-6|TRBV6-5
ASRRGQGGNSPLH
>TRBJ2-1|TRBV19
ASSITLGQYNEQF
>TRBJ2-7|TRBV18
ASSQLTDYEQY
>TRBJ1-2|TRBV28
ASRRPGQGYYGYT
>TRBJ2-5|TRBV5-1
ASSGSGRAGETQY
>TRBJ2-3|TRBV10-3
AISEGAGFTDTQY
>TRBJ2-3|TRBV7-2
ASSPGLLAGGTDTQY
>TRBJ1-2|TRBV6-4
ASSDSPGNGGYT
>TRBJ2-1|TRBV14
ASSLRVLAGGEQF
>TRBJ2-7|TRBV11-2
ASSFGTLRDTSWEQY
>TRBJ2-1|TRBV7-9
ASSLDGVADNEQF
>TRBJ2-7|TRBV18
ASSPNLAGGREQY
>TRBJ2-1|TRBV7-9
ASSLGRLAGAPSYNEQF
>TRBJ1-3|TRBV14
ASSQHRGLSGNTIY
>TRBJ2-7|TRBV6-1
ASSVFGGQGAYEQY